Shown below are 16 T cell receptor beta chains from a single sample sequenced in a study of shared clonotypes between healthy human individuals. Measured with immunoSEQ multiplex PCR; TCRdb has only the in-frame clones, and not every one. The sample has around 2,000,000 clones, roughly 94% seen once. It was CD45RO-negative cells, positively selected for CCR7, that made up naive CD8 cells, with terminally differentiated effector memory CD45RA+ cells excluded. The sample taken for sequencing was naive CD8+ T cells sorted from blood. The receptors originated from a man younger than 35 in good health.

The J gene is TRBJ2-2, the V gene TRBV6-6; no clear D gene. V gave up 11 bases and J gave up 1 base, with 11 bases separating them. The CDR3 sequence is 13 residues long. Looked up from germline, CDR1 is MNHNY and CDR2 is SVGAGI (reference sequence). Written as DNA, the CDR3 is TGTGCCTTACGGCCTCAGAACACCGGGGAGCTGTTTTTT. Translation gives CALRPQNTGELFF.

The V and J genes are TRBV5-1 and TRBJ2-5; D is unclear. Trimming pared 0 bases from V and 2 bases from J, leaving 11 bases between. The CDR3 loop spans 15 amino acids. Germline V gene data show CDR1 as SGHRS and CDR2 as YFSETQ. The CDR3 region is CASSLEAGPQETQYF. DNA for the CDR3: TGCGCCAGCAGCTTGGAGGCAGGTCCTCAAGAGACCCAGTACTTC. The whole variable domain, filled in from reference TRBV5-1 and TRBJ2-5, reads KAGVTQTPRYLIKTRGQQVTLSCSPISGHRSVSWYQQTPGQGLQFLFEYFSETQRNKGNFPGRFSGRQFSNSRSEMNVSTLELGDSALYLCASSLEAGPQETQYFGPGTRLLVL.

The chain has TRBV27 and TRBJ1-5; maybe TRBD1 (5 bases). V gave up 3 bases and J gave up 0 bases, with 12 bases separating them. The CDR3 sequence is 16 residues long. The germline CDR1 and CDR2 sequences are MNHEY and SMNVEV (reference sequence). The CDR3 DNA reads as TGTGCCAGCAGTTTCCAGGGTGTAGGTAGCAATCAGCCCCAGCATTTT. Translation gives CASSFQGVGSNQPQHF.

The CDR3 is CASSEAGSGAPQYF. The CDR3 nucleotides read TGTGCCAGCAGTGAAGCCGGCAGTGGAGCTCCCCAGTACTTC. This chain joins TRBV6-1 and TRBJ2-5; D is uncertain. Trimming pared 0 bases from V and 9 bases from J, leaving 14 bases between. Germline V gene data show CDR1 as MNHNS and CDR2 as SASEGT. This CDR3 is 14 amino acids long.

The chain recombines TRBV7-9 with TRBJ2-1, with 9 bases lining up with TRBD2. The CDR3 consists of 13 residues. V gave up 7 bases and J gave up 6 bases; unmatched junction bases: 4. Germline assignment: CDR1 SEHNR and CDR2 FQNEAQ (reference sequence). CDR3 amino acids: CASKAGGTNEQFF. CDR3 in DNA: TGTGCCAGCAAGGCGGGAGGGACCAATGAGCAGTTCTTC.

V and J are TRBV5-4 and TRBJ2-7; 7 nucleotides match TRBD2. This CDR3 is built from 15 residues. V lost 5 bases and J lost 3; bases outside the gene matches: 11. The germline V gene has CDR1 SGHNT and CDR2 YYREEE (reference sequence). This CDR3 is CASSLGEGRYYEQYF. The CDR3 DNA sequence: TGTGCCAGCAGTCTCGGGGAGGGCCGCTACTACGAGCAGTACTTC.

The gene calls are TRBV11-2 and TRBJ2-2; D ambiguous. Germline loops: CDR1 SGHAT, CDR2 FQNNGV. Trimming cost V 1 base and J 6 bases, with 9 bases left between them. The CDR3 loop spans 14 amino acids. CDR3 sequence: CASSLVTRAGELFF. For the CDR3, the DNA is TGTGCCAGCAGCTTAGTGACCCGGGCCGGGGAGCTGTTTTTT. Supplemented by reference TRBV11-2 and TRBJ2-2, the full variable domain reads EAGVAQSPRYKIIEKRQSVAFWCNPISGHATLYWYQQILGQGPKLLIQFQNNGVVDDSQLPKDRFSAERLKGVDSTLKIQPAKLEDSAVYLCASSLVTRAGELFFGEGSRLTVL.

The chain recombines TRBV7-9 with TRBJ2-1, with 7 positions matching TRBD1. Germline trimming cut 4 bases from V and 7 bases from J; bases unmatched to any gene: 10. CDR3 length: 15 amino acids. Germline assignment: CDR1 SEHNR and CDR2 FQNEAQ (reference sequence). The CDR3 here is CASSYSTGVKNEQFF. Written as DNA, the CDR3 is TGTGCCAGCAGCTATAGCACAGGGGTAAAAAATGAGCAGTTCTTC.

The rearrangement links TRBV5-1 to TRBJ1-2, with D uncertain. Trimming removed 0 bases at V and 0 bases at J, with 12 bases between. In germline, CDR1 is SGHRS, CDR2 YFSETQ. This CDR3 is 16 amino acids long. CDR3 protein: CASSLASSNPNYGYTF. CDR3 sequence (DNA): TGCGCCAGCAGCTTGGCCAGCTCCAACCCTAACTATGGCTACACCTTC.

The rearrangement uses TRBV4-3 and TRBJ2-1; D unresolved. This CDR3 comprises 17 residues. Trimming left V 0 bases short and J 0 bases short, with 12 bases between. CDR1 and CDR2 (germline): LGHNA, YSLEER. The CDR3 region has the DNA TGCGCCAGCAGCCAAGAGAATCTGTGGAGCTCCTACAATGAGCAGTTCTTC. This sequence encodes CASSQENLWSSYNEQFF.

V usage is TRBV4-1 and J usage is TRBJ2-7; 10 nucleotides match TRBD2. The CDR3 sequence is 16 residues long. J gave up 0 bases and V 4 bases, and 6 bases lay outside the gene matches. Germline CDR1 reads MGHRA; CDR2 reads YSYEKL. This CDR3 is CASSPKAGGSSYEQYF. In DNA form, the CDR3 reads TGCGCCAGCAGCCCGAAAGCGGGGGGGAGCTCCTACGAGCAGTACTTC.

The chain recombines TRBV7-9 with TRBJ2-3, with no clear D. CDR3 length: 15 residues. Germline V gene sequence: CDR1 SEHNR, CDR2 FQNEAQ (reference sequence). V lost 4 bases and J 6 bases, leaving 17 bases between the germline ends. CDR3 sequence (DNA): TGTGCCAGCAGCTCCGGCGCCACGGTAGAGGATACGCAGTATTTT. Translated: CASSSGATVEDTQYF.

The chain links TRBV6-1 to TRBJ1-5; D unresolved. This CDR3 spans 16 amino acids. The ends were cut back, 1 base at V and 3 bases at J, with 13 bases in the middle. Germline V gene data show CDR1 as MNHNS and CDR2 as SASEGT. Written as DNA, the CDR3 is TGTGCCAGCAGTGAAGTGTTAGGTCTCCTCAATCAGCCCCAGCATTTT. Residues: CASSEVLGLLNQPQHF.

In this sample, this clone turned up once. The junction differs from germline at one of its ends, possibly a read error. The chain has TRBV4-3 and TRBJ1-1; 9 bases map to TRBD1. The CDR3 runs 18 residues. Looked up from germline, CDR1 is LGHNA and CDR2 is YSLEER. CDR3 region: CASSEDLRDREVYTEAFF. The DNA for the CDR3 is TGCGCCAGCAGCGAAGATCTCCGGGACAGGGAAGTTTATACTGAAGCTTTCTTT.

This chain uses TRBV4-1 with TRBJ2-6; no firm D call. Germline V gives CDR1 MGHRA, CDR2 YSYEKL. V dropped 5 bases and J dropped 0 bases, with 11 bases sitting between them. CDR3 length: 16 amino acids. As DNA, the CDR3 is TGCGCCAGCAGCGCCACCCTAAGCTCTGGGGCCAACGTCCTGACTTTC. Its protein product is CASSATLSSGANVLTF.

The chain employs TRBV27 and TRBJ2-3; TRBD1 matches at 9 bases. CDR3 length: 18 amino acids. V shed 3 bases, J shed 8 bases, and the junction held 18 bases outside the gene matches. Germline V CDR1 and CDR2: MNHEY, SMNVEV (reference sequence). The CDR3 spells CASSLAYPGTGNGGTQYF. CDR3 sequence (DNA): TGTGCCAGCAGTTTGGCATATCCCGGGACAGGGAACGGAGGTACGCAGTATTTT.